This TCR beta chain was found in a study of blood T cell repertoires in COVID-19. Study-wide background: The United States, Italy and Spain provided the acute and convalescent COVID-19 samples. Sources were T cells, B-cell-depleted T cells, or PBMCs; the material itself was cDNA or gDNA.

In the authors' methods: Reference gene primer amplification yielded estimated nucleated cell counts. Clones were sequenced by immunoSEQ multiplex PCR, and TCRdb holds only the in-frame ones, with some missing. V, J and clone size are taken as reported in that table, and D and trimming were inferred from the DNA itself. The data hold 150,000 to 200,000 clones, with 90% observed a single time. CDR1 and CDR2 from the germline V gene are SGHRS and YFSETQ. The CDR3 is 12 residues long. Trimming stripped 4 bases from V and 8 bases from J, with 10 bases between. This clonotype originated in a man over 45 with acute or convalescent COVID-19. The V and J genes are TRBV5-1 and TRBJ2-1, with D unresolved. The sample taken for sequencing was peripheral blood. The CDR3 DNA reads TGCGCCAGCAGCCCCCTCCGCGATGAGCAGTTCTTC. Its protein is CASSPLRDEQFF.